A selection of T cell receptor beta chains follows, all from one sample in a study of blood T cell repertoires in COVID-19. Only in-frame clones appear in the TCRdb table, and some are missing; sequencing was by immunoSEQ multiplex PCR. The sample holds approximately 210,000 clones, around 87% seen once. Sequenced material: PBMCs or T cells enriched from blood (not recorded which). Source of these receptors: a woman between 25 and 40 years old who had recovered from COVID-19. The CDR3 runs from the conserved cysteine through the conserved F or W. The D gene is left open where the match is weak. Clone sizes are given selectively: once, few, many, or a class where the clone is expanded.

d_call: NA
cdr3_length: 14
v_call: TRBV2
clone_size: NA
j_call: TRBJ1-2
cdr3_nt: TGTGCCAGCAGTGTTCCGACAGCCAACTATGGCTACACCTTC
cdr3_aa: CASSVPTANYGYTF

d_call: TRBD2
cdr3_length: 16
v_call: TRBV7-6
clone_size: NA
j_call: TRBJ2-7
cdr3_nt: TGTGCCAGCAGCCCGGGACTAGCGGGAGTGCTCCACGAGCAGTACTTC
cdr3_aa: CASSPGLAGVLHEQYF

d_call: NA
cdr3_length: 15
v_call: TRBV5-1
clone_size: NA
j_call: TRBJ1-4
cdr3_nt: TGCGCCAGCAGCTTTATACAGGGTGGGAGTGAAAAACTGTTTTTT
cdr3_aa: CASSFIQGGSEKLFF

d_call: NA
cdr3_length: 13
v_call: TRBV7-2
clone_size: NA
j_call: TRBJ1-1
cdr3_nt: TGTGCCAGCAGCTTTTATTCGAACACTGAAGCTTTCTTT
cdr3_aa: CASSFYSNTEAFF

d_call: NA
cdr3_length: 14
v_call: TRBV25-1
clone_size: NA
j_call: TRBJ1-6
cdr3_nt: TGTGCCAGCAGTGAAGTCGGGAGAAATTCACCCCTCCACTTT
cdr3_aa: CASSEVGRNSPLHF

d_call: NA
cdr3_length: 14
v_call: TRBV2
clone_size: NA
j_call: TRBJ1-5
cdr3_nt: TGTGCCAGCAGCGAAGCGTATAGCAATCAGCCCCAGCATTTT
cdr3_aa: CASSEAYSNQPQHF

d_call: NA
cdr3_length: 13
v_call: TRBV13
clone_size: few
j_call: TRBJ1-2
cdr3_nt: TGTGCCAGCAGCTTGGGACAAAACTATGGCTACACCTTC
cdr3_aa: CASSLGQNYGYTF

d_call: TRBD2
cdr3_length: 13
v_call: TRBV5-5
clone_size: NA
j_call: TRBJ2-7
cdr3_nt: TGTGCCAGCAGCTATGCGGGGGGGCACGAGCAGTACTTC
cdr3_aa: CASSYAGGHEQYF

d_call: NA
cdr3_length: 12
v_call: TRBV29-1
clone_size: NA
j_call: TRBJ1-2
cdr3_nt: TGCAGCGTGACTACCACGGGCTATGGCTACACCTTC
cdr3_aa: CSVTTTGYGYTF

d_call: NA
cdr3_length: 11
v_call: TRBV20-1
clone_size: NA
j_call: TRBJ1-4
cdr3_nt: TGCAGTGCCCGTTCCCGTGAAAAACTGTTTTTT
cdr3_aa: CSARSREKLFF

d_call: NA
cdr3_length: 14
v_call: TRBV12-5
clone_size: NA
j_call: TRBJ1-1
cdr3_nt: TGTGCTAGTGGTTTGACAGGGTTTTACACTGAAGCTTTCTTT
cdr3_aa: CASGLTGFYTEAFF

d_call: TRBD1
cdr3_length: 14
v_call: TRBV3-1/TRBV3-2
clone_size: NA
j_call: TRBJ2-7
cdr3_nt: TGTGCCAGCAGCCAAGGCGGGACAGGCTACGAGCAGTACTTC
cdr3_aa: CASSQGGTGYEQYF

d_call: NA
cdr3_length: 13
v_call: TRBV11-1
clone_size: NA
j_call: TRBJ1-2
cdr3_nt: TGTGCCAGCAGCTTGTCAGGGCGATATGGCTACACCTTC
cdr3_aa: CASSLSGRYGYTF

d_call: NA
cdr3_length: 13
v_call: TRBV7-9
clone_size: NA
j_call: TRBJ1-1
cdr3_nt: TGTGCCAGCAGCTTTTCCTCTAATACTGAAGCTTTCTTT
cdr3_aa: CASSFSSNTEAFF

d_call: TRBD2
cdr3_length: 16
v_call: TRBV5-1
clone_size: NA
j_call: TRBJ2-1
cdr3_nt: TGCGCCAGCAGCCGAGGGACTAGCGGGAGGGACAATGAGCAGTTCTTC
cdr3_aa: CASSRGTSGRDNEQFF

d_call: TRBD2
cdr3_length: 14
v_call: TRBV6-5
clone_size: NA
j_call: TRBJ2-7
cdr3_nt: TGTGCCAGCAGGCCGGGACTAGGAGCCTACGAGCAGTACTTC
cdr3_aa: CASRPGLGAYEQYF

d_call: TRBD1
cdr3_length: 16
v_call: TRBV5-1
clone_size: NA
j_call: TRBJ2-3
cdr3_nt: TGCGCCAGCAGCTCAGGGGGGACAGGGGTTTCAGATACGCAGTATTTT
cdr3_aa: CASSSGGTGVSDTQYF

d_call: TRBD1
cdr3_length: 15
v_call: TRBV5-1
clone_size: NA
j_call: TRBJ2-2
cdr3_nt: TGCGCCAGCAACATGGGGACAGCTAACACCGGGGAGCTGTTTTTT
cdr3_aa: CASNMGTANTGELFF

d_call: NA
cdr3_length: 13
v_call: TRBV6-5
clone_size: NA
j_call: TRBJ1-5
cdr3_nt: TGTGCCAGCAGAACAGGTAGAAATCAGCCCCAGCATTTT
cdr3_aa: CASRTGRNQPQHF

d_call: NA
cdr3_length: 14
v_call: TRBV11-2
clone_size: NA
j_call: TRBJ1-1
cdr3_nt: TGTGCCAGCAGCTTAGGCGGGGGGAACACTGAAGCTTTCTTT
cdr3_aa: CASSLGGGNTEAFF

d_call: TRBD1
cdr3_length: 18
v_call: TRBV19
clone_size: NA
j_call: TRBJ1-5
cdr3_nt: TGTGCCAGTAGTATGGGACAGGGGCAGACGGGCCGCAATCAGCCCCAGCATTTT
cdr3_aa: CASSMGQGQTGRNQPQHF

d_call: NA
cdr3_length: 13
v_call: TRBV6-5
clone_size: NA
j_call: TRBJ1-2
cdr3_nt: TGTGCCAGCAGTTACCAGGGATCGGTGGGCTACACCTTC
cdr3_aa: CASSYQGSVGYTF

d_call: TRBD1
cdr3_length: 14
v_call: TRBV4-1
clone_size: NA
j_call: TRBJ2-1
cdr3_nt: TGCGCCAGCAGCCAAGACAGGGGGTACAATGAGCAGTTCTTC
cdr3_aa: CASSQDRGYNEQFF

d_call: NA
cdr3_length: 15
v_call: TRBV30
clone_size: NA
j_call: TRBJ2-7
cdr3_nt: TGTGCCTGGAGCCGCGGAATGGCGAGCTCCTACGAGCAGTACTTC
cdr3_aa: CAWSRGMASSYEQYF

d_call: NA
cdr3_length: 15
v_call: TRBV7-9
clone_size: NA
j_call: TRBJ1-5
cdr3_nt: TGTGCCAGCAGCCGTAAAGGGGCCTCCAATCAGCCCCAGCATTTT
cdr3_aa: CASSRKGASNQPQHF

d_call: TRBD1
cdr3_length: 16
v_call: TRBV19
clone_size: once
j_call: TRBJ1-1
cdr3_nt: TGTGCCAGTAGTTCCCACCGGGACAGCTCGAACACTGAAGCTTTCTTT
cdr3_aa: CASSSHRDSSNTEAFF

d_call: TRBD1
cdr3_length: 13
v_call: TRBV7-9
clone_size: NA
j_call: TRBJ2-7
cdr3_nt: TGTGCCAGCAGCCTAGGGACAGCCTACGAGCAGTACTTC
cdr3_aa: CASSLGTAYEQYF

d_call: NA
cdr3_length: 15
v_call: TRBV5-6
clone_size: NA
j_call: TRBJ1-3
cdr3_nt: TGTGCCAGCAGCTTGGAATGGAGCTCTGGAAACACCATATATTTT
cdr3_aa: CASSLEWSSGNTIYF